This T cell receptor (beta chain) was obtained from a study of blood T cell repertoires in COVID-19. This clone was observed once. Profiling relied on immunoSEQ multiplex PCR, and the TCRdb table lists in-frame clones only, not all of them. The table lists 200,000 to 300,000 clones, under 85% of them singletons, with around 5.5% in the top ten. Germline V gene lookup returns CDR1 GTSNPN and CDR2 SVGIG (reference sequence). This CDR3 region has 13 residues. V lost 5 bases and J lost 10; bases outside the gene matches: 11. The material sequenced was peripheral blood. The chain has TRBV30 and TRBJ1-1, with TRBD1 matching over 9 bases. The source is a human donor in a cohort sampled during active COVID-19. The CDR3 DNA sequence: TGTGCCTGGGAGGGGACAGGGATTCCCCGAGCTTTCTTT. Its translation is CAWEGTGIPRAFF.